Listed below are T cell receptor beta chains from one sample, sequenced in a study of human CD8 memory T cell subsets. TCRdb reprocessed the 5' RACE reads and stores each CDR3 protein as one record, lacking DNA. The sample table includes 11,000 or so distinct CDR3 sequences. The sample was CD8+ T cells from PBMCs. The origin of the receptors is a human donor in good health. The CDR3 runs from the conserved cysteine through the conserved F or W. Expanded clones are given a class, and other clones once, few, many or no size at all.

v_gene	abundance	j_gene	CDR3aa
TRBV6-6	.	TRBJ1-2	CASSWNQETYGYTF
TRBV11-2	.	TRBJ2-7	CASSLHPREQYF
TRBV7-8	medium-sized	TRBJ2-5	CASSLRTVQAQETQYF
TRBV7-9	.	TRBJ1-4	CASQTGQQNEKLFF
TRBV20-1	.	TRBJ1-1	CSALLDRARYMNTEAFF
TRBV5-1	.	TRBJ2-7	CASSLEGLSYEQYF
TRBV19	.	TRBJ1-1	CASSISGGDTEAFF
TRBV28	.	TRBJ1-6	CASRTGDSLTSYNSPLHF
TRBV10-3	.	TRBJ2-7	CAISESEEQYF
TRBV6-1	.	TRBJ2-7	CASSLTGYEQYF
TRBV6-5	.	TRBJ1-2	CASSYSSTSGGHGYTF
TRBV19	.	TRBJ1-5	CASSYMGTTNQPQHF
TRBV28	medium-sized	TRBJ1-5	CASSLGQGFRQPQHF
TRBV19	.	TRBJ1-1	CASSTTGAGTEAFF
TRBV6-5	.	TRBJ2-2	CASSLFGRTGNTGELFF
TRBV7-2	large	TRBJ1-1	CASSLGWKGQNTEAFF
TRBV20-1	.	TRBJ1-2	CSARDPETGYTF
TRBV24-1	.	TRBJ2-3	CATPTRAGVPHTQYF
TRBV19	.	TRBJ2-1	CASSASGGTEQFF
TRBV6-4	.	TRBJ2-1	CASSDSDLNNEQFF
TRBV6-2/TRBV6-3	.	TRBJ2-7	CASSGLSPGQMLGTYEQYF
TRBV29-1	.	TRBJ1-1	CSVRHNTEAFF
TRBV7-2	.	TRBJ2-7	CASSEGGGGTYEQYF
TRBV11-2	.	TRBJ2-3	CASSLEGQGAEADTQYF
TRBV5-1	.	TRBJ2-2	CASSFIAGGYTGELFF
TRBV7-9	.	TRBJ2-7	CASSFEFLGQGSNEQYF
TRBV6-5	.	TRBJ2-7	CASSTTLLYEQYF
TRBV29-1	.	TRBJ1-2	CSVEGQGANYGYTF
TRBV29-1	.	TRBJ2-2	CSVEVLADSGELFF
TRBV7-9	.	TRBJ2-2	CASSPTPGTGELFF
TRBV18	.	TRBJ2-7	CASRYSYEQYF
TRBV28	.	TRBJ2-7	CASKDYSYEQYF
TRBV6-1	.	TRBJ2-5	CASIPLGERETQYF
TRBV7-9	.	TRBJ2-7	CASSSNEDRPTYEQYF
TRBV29-1	medium-sized	TRBJ1-2	CSVDVLGANYGYTF
TRBV7-3	.	TRBJ1-1	CASSLTWSGEAFF
TRBV2	large	TRBJ2-5	CASSEAGRDRETQYF
TRBV10-3	.	TRBJ2-7	CAISEAGTGVYEQYF
TRBV25-1	.	TRBJ2-2	CASSRTGNTGELFF
TRBV9	.	TRBJ1-5	CASSANPGPSQPQHF
TRBV29-1	.	TRBJ2-2	CSVEDESGHLNTGELFF
TRBV28	medium-sized	TRBJ2-7	CASRKTSGRVYEQYF
TRBV10-3	.	TRBJ2-7	CAISEPTRGSYEQYF
TRBV29-1	.	TRBJ2-7	CSVVGASGSYEQYF
TRBV28	.	TRBJ2-1	CASSFLGLAGNEQFF
TRBV4-3	.	TRBJ2-1	CASSQKPPSGRYNEQFF
TRBV28	medium-sized	TRBJ2-5	CASSLLGGERETQETQYF
TRBV6-5	.	TRBJ2-1	CASRNILTGGIPNEQFF
TRBV28	medium-sized	TRBJ1-2	CASSLSERKTYGYTF
TRBV14	medium-sized	TRBJ2-1	CASSRLAGGGGNEQFF
TRBV16	.	TRBJ1-2	CASSPPGDLYGYTF